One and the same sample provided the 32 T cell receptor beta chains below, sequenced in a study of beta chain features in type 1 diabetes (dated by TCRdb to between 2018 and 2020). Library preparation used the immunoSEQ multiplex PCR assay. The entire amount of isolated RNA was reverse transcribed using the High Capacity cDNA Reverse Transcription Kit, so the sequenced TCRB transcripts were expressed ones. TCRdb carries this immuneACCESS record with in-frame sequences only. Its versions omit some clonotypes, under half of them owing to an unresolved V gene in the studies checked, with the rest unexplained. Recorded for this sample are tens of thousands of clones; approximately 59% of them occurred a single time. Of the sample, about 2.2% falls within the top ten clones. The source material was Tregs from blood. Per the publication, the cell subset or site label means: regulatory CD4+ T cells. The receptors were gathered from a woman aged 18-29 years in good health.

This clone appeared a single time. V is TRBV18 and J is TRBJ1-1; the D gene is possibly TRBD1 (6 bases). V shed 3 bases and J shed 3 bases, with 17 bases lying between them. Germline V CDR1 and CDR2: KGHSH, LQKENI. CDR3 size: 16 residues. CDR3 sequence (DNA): TGTGCCAGCTCACCTAGTCCCAGGGGTGGGGACACTGAAGCTTTCTTT. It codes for CASSPSPRGGDTEAFF.

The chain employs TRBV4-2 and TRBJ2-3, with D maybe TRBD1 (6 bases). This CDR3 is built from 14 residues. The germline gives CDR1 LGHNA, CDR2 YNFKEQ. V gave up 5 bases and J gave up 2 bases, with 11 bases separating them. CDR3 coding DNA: TGTGCCAGCAGCTTAAACAGGGCCACAGATACGCAGTATTTT. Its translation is CASSLNRATDTQYF.

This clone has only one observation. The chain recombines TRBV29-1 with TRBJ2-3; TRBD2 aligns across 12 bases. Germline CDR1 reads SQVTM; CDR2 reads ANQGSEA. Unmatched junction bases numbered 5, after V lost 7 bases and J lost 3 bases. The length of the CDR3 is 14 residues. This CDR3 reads CSARTSGKTDTQYF. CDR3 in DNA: TGCAGCGCTAGGACTAGCGGGAAAACAGATACGCAGTATTTT.

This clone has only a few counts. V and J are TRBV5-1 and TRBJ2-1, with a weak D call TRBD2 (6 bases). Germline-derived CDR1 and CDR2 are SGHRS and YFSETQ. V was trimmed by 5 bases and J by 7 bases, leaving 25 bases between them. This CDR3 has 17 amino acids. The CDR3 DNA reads TGCGCCAGCAGACCGGCCTATGCGGGATCCGGTAAAAATGAGCAGTTCTTC. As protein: CASRPAYAGSGKNEQFF.

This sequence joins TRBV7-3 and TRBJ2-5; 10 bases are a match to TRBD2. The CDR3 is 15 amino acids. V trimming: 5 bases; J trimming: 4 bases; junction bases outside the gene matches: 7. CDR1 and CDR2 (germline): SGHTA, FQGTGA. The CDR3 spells CASSPKRGGPETQYF. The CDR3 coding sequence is TGTGCCAGCAGCCCCAAGCGGGGGGGCCCAGAGACCCAGTACTTC.

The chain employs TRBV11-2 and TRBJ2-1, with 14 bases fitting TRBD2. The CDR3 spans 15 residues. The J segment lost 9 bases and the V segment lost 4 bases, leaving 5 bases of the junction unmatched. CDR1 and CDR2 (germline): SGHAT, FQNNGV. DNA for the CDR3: TGTGCCAGCAGCTCGGGACTAGCGGGAGTCCCTGAGCAGTTCTTC. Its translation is CASSSGLAGVPEQFF.

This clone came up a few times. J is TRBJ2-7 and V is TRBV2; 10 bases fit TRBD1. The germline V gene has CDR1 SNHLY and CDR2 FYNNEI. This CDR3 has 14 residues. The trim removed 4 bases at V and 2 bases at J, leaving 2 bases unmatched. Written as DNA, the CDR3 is TGTGCCAGCAGTGCCGGGACAGGGGCCTACGAGCAGTACTTC. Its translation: CASSAGTGAYEQYF.

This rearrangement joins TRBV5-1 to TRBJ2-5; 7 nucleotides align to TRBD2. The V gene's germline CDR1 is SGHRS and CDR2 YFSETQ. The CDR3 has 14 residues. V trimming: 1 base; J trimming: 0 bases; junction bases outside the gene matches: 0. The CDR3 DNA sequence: TGCGCCAGCAGCTTGAGCGGGAACCAAGAGACCCAGTACTTC. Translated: CASSLSGNQETQYF.

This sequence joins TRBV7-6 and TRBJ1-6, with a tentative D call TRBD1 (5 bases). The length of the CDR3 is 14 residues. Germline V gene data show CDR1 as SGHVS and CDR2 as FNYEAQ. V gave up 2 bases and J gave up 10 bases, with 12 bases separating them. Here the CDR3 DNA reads TGTGCCAGCAGCTTACAGGGAAAACGCTCACCCCTCCACTTT. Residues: CASSLQGKRSPLHF.

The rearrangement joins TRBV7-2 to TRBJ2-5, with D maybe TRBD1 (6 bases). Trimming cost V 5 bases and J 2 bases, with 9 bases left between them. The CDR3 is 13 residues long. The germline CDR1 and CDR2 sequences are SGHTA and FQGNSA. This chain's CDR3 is CASSLGAQETQYF. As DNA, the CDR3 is TGTGCCAGCAGCCTGGGGGCTCAAGAGACCCAGTACTTC.

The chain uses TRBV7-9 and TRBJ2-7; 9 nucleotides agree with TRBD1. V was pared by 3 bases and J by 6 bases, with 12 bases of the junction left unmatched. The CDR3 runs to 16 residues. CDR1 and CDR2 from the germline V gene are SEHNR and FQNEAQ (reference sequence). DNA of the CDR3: TGTGCCAGCAGCTTCAGACCCCGACAGGGGGGGGTCGAGCAGTACTTC. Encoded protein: CASSFRPRQGGVEQYF.

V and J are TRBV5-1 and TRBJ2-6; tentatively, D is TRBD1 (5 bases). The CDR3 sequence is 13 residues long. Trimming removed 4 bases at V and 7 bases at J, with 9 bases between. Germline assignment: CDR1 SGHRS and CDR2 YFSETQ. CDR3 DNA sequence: TGCGCCAGCAGCGGGGCGTTCGCCAACGTCCTGACTTTC. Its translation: CASSGAFANVLTF.

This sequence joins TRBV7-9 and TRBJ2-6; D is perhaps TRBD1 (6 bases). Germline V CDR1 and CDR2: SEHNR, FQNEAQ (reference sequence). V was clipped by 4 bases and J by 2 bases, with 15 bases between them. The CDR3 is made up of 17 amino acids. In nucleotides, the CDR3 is TGTGCCAGCAGCTACAGGGAGTCCCGACCTGGGGCCAACGTCCTGACTTTC. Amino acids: CASSYRESRPGANVLTF.

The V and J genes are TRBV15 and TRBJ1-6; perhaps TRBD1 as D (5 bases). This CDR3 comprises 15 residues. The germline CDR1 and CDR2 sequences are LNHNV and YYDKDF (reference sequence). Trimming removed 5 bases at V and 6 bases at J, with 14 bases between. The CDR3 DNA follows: TGTGCCACCAGCCGAAAGACAGACCGTAATTCACCCCTCCACTTT. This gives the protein CATSRKTDRNSPLHF.

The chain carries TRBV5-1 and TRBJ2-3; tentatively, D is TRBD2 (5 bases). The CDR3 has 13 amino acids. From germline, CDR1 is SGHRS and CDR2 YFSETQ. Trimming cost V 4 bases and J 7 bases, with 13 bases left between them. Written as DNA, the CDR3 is TGCGCCAGCAGCGCCGGAGAGGGTTATACGCAGTATTTT. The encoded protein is CASSAGEGYTQYF.

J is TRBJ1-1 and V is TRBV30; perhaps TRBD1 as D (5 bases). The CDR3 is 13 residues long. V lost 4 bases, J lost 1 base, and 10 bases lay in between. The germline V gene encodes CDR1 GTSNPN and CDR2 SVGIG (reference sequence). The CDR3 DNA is TGTGCCTGGAATGGAGGGGCGAACACTGAAGCTTTCTTT. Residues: CAWNGGANTEAFF. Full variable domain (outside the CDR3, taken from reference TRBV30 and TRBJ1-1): SQTIHQWPATLVQPVGSPLSLECTVEGTSNPNLYWYRQAAGRGLQLLFYSVGIGQISSEVPQNLSASRPQDRQFILSSKKLLLSDSGFYLCAWNGGANTEAFFGQGTRLTVV.

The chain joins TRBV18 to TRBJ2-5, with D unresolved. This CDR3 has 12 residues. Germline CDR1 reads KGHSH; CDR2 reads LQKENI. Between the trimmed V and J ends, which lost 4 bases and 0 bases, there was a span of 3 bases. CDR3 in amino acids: CASSLYQETQYF. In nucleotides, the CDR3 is TGTGCCAGCTCACTCTACCAAGAGACCCAGTACTTC.

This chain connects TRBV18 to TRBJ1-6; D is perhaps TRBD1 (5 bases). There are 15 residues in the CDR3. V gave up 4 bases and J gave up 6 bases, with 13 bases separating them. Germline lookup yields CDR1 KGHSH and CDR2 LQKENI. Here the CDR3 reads CASSQQTASNSPLHF. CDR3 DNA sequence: TGTGCCAGCTCACAACAGACAGCCTCTAATTCACCCCTCCACTTT. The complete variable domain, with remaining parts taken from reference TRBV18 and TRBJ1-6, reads NAGVMQNPRHLVRRRGQEARLRCSPMKGHSHVYWYRQLPEEGLKFMVYLQKENIIDESGMPKERFSAEFPKEGPSILRIQQVVRGDSAAYFCASSQQTASNSPLHFGNGTRLTVT.

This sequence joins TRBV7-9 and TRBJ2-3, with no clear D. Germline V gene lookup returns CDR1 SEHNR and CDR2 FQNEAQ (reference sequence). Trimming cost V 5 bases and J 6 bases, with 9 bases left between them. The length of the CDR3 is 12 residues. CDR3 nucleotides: TGTGCCAGCAGCAACGAACGGGATACGCAGTATTTT. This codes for CASSNERDTQYF.

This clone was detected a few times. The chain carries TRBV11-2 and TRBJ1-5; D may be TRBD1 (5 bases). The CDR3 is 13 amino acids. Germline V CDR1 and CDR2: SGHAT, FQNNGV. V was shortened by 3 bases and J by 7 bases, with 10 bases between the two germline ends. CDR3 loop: CASSFQGGQPQHF. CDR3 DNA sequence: TGTGCCAGCAGCTTCCAGGGAGGCCAGCCCCAGCATTTT. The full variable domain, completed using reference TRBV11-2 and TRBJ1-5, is EAGVAQSPRYKIIEKRQSVAFWCNPISGHATLYWYQQILGQGPKLLIQFQNNGVVDDSQLPKDRFSAERLKGVDSTLKIQPAKLEDSAVYLCASSFQGGQPQHFGDGTRLSIL.

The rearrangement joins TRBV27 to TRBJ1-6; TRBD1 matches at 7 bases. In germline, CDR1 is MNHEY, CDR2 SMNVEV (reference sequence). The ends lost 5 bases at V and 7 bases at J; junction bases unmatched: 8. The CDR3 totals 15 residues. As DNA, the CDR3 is TGTGCCAGCAGTCTCAACAGGGGCGGCAATTCACCCCTCCACTTT. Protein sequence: CASSLNRGGNSPLHF.

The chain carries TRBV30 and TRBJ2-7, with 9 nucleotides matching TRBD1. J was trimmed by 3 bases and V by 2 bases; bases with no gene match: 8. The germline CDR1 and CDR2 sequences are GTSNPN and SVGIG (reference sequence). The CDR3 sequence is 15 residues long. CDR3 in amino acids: CAWSFGTGRFYEQYF. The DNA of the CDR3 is TGTGCCTGGAGTTTTGGGACAGGGAGATTCTACGAGCAGTACTTC.

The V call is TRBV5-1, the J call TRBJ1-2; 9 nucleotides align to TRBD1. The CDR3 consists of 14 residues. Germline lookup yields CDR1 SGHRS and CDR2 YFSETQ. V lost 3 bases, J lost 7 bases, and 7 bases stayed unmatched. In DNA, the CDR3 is TGCGCCAGCAGCTCGACCCGGGACAGGGCTGGCTACACCTTC. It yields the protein CASSSTRDRAGYTF.

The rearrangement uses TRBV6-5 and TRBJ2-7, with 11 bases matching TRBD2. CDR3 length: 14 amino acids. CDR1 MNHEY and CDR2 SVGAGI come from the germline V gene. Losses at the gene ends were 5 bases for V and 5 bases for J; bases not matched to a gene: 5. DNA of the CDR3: TGTGCCAGCAGTCCGGGACTAGCGGAGGACGAGCAGTACTTC. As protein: CASSPGLAEDEQYF.

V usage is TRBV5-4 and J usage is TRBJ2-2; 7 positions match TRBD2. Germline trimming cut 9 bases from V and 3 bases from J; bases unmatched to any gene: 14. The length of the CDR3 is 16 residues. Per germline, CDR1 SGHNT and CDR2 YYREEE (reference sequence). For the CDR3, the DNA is TGTGCCAATGGACTAGGACCCGCGAGTGACACCGGGGAGCTGTTTTTT. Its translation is CANGLGPASDTGELFF.

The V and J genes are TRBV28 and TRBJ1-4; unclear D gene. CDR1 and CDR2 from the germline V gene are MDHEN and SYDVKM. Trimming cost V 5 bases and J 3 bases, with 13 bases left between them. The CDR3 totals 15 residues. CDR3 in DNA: TGTGCCAGCAGTCGTTGGGCAGAAGCTAATGAAAAACTGTTTTTT. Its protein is CASSRWAEANEKLFF.

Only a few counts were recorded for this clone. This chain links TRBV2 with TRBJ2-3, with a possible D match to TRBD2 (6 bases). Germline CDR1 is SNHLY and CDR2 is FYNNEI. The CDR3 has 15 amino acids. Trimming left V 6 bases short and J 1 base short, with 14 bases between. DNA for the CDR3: TGTGCCAGCAGGGGGGGTACTCAGGGCACAGATACGCAGTATTTT. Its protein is CASRGGTQGTDTQYF.

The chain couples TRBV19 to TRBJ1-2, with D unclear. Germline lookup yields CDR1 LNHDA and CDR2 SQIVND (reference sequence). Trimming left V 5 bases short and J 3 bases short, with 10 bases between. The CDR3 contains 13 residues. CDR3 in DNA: TGTGCCAGTAGTCCCTGGACTGACTATGGCTACACCTTC. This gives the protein CASSPWTDYGYTF.

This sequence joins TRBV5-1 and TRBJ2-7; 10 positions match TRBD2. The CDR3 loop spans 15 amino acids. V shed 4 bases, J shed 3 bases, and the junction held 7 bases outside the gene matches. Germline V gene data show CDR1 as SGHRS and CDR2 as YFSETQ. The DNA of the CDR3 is TGCGCCAGCAGCCCTCTAGCGGGAGACGGCTACGAGCAGTACTTC. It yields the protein CASSPLAGDGYEQYF.

This chain's CDR3 is CASSSRGLAGGGEQFF. In DNA, the CDR3 is TGTGCCAGCAGCTCGAGAGGACTAGCGGGAGGGGGTGAGCAGTTCTTC. The chain uses TRBV7-8 and TRBJ2-1; 15 nucleotides line up with TRBD2. This CDR3 is built from 16 residues. Germline loops: CDR1 SGHVS, CDR2 FQNEAQ. V gave up 4 bases and J gave up 9 bases; unmatched junction bases: 7.

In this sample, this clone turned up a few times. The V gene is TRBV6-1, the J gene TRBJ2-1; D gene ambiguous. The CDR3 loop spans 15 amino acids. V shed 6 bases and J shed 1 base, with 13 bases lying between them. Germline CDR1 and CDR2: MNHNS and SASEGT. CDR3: CASRKGGSSYNEQFF. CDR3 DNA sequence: TGTGCCAGCAGGAAAGGCGGCAGTTCCTACAATGAGCAGTTCTTC.

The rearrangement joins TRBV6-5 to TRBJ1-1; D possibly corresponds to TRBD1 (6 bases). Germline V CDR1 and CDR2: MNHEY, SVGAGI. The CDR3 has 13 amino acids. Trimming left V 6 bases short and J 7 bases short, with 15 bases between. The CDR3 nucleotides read TGTGCCAGCAGCCCTCCGGGACACCGTGAAGCTTTCTTT. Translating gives CASSPPGHREAFF.